The present T cell receptor (beta chain) was sequenced within a study of blood T cells in healthy people across ages. Germline V gene sequence: CDR1 SGHTA, CDR2 FQGTGA. CDR3 length: 11 residues. V was cut by 2 bases and J by 7 bases, with 5 bases left in between. Primers used in a second PCR of roughly 6 to 12 cycles were a sample-barcoded 5' primer and a J-beta primer mix. TCRdb re-called the 5' RACE reads through MiXCR, storing one row per CDR3 protein. The sample has 1.5 million or so distinct CDR3 sequences, 42% seen once; the top ten hold roughly 7.7%. The chain recombines TRBV7-3 with TRBJ1-2; the D is unclear. This clonotype was sampled from a woman younger than 30 in good health. The sequenced sample was blood. CDR3 loop: CASSLFAGYTF. The CDR3 bases are TGTGCCAGCAGCTTATTCGCTGGCTACACCTTC.